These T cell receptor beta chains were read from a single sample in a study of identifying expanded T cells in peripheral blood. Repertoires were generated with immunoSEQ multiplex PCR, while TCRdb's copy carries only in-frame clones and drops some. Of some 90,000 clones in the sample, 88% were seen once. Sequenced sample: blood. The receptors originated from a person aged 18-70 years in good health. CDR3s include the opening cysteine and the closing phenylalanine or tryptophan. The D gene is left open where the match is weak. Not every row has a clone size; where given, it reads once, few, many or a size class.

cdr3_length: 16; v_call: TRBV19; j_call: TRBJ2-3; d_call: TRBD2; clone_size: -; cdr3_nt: TGTGCCAGTAGTCCGGGAGGGGGAGGTCAGACAGATACGCAGTATTTT; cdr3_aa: CASSPGGGGQTDTQYF
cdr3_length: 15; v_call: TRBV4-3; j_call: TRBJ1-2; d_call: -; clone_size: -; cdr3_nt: TGCGCCAGCAGCCAAGTAGCAGGGAAACACTATGGCTACACCTTC; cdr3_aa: CASSQVAGKHYGYTF
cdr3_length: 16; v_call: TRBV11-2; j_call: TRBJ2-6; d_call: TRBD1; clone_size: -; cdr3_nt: TGTGCCAGCAGCTGGACAGGGGCCTCTGGGGCCAACGTCCTGACTTTC; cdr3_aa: CASSWTGASGANVLTF
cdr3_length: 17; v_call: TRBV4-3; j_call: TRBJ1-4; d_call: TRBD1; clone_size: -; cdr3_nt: TGCGCCAGCAGCCGAGAAGGGAGTCGACAGGGCCTCGAAAAACTGTTTTTT; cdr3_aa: CASSREGSRQGLEKLFF
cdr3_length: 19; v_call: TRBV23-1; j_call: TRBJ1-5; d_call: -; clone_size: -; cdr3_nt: TGCGCCAGCAGTCAATCCCTACAGGATGACCCATTTGGCAATCAGCCCCAGCATTTT; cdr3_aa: CASSQSLQDDPFGNQPQHF
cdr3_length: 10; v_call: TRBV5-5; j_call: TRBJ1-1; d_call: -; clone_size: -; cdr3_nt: TGTGCCAGCAGCCCCCTCGGGGCTTTCTTT; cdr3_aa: CASSPLGAFF
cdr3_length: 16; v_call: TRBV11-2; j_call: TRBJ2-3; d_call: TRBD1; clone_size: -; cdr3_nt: TGTGCCAGCAGCTCACCCGGGACAGGATTCACAGATACGCAGTATTTT; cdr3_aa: CASSSPGTGFTDTQYF
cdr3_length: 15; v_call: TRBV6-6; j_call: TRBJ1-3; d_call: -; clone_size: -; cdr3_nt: TGTGCCAGCAGCCGGGCCGGTCTGCCTGGAAACACCATATATTTT; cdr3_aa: CASSRAGLPGNTIYF
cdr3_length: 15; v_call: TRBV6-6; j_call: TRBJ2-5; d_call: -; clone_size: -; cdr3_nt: TGTGCCAGCACGGCAAGAGGCTTGAGCCAAGAGACCCAGTACTTC; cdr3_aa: CASTARGLSQETQYF
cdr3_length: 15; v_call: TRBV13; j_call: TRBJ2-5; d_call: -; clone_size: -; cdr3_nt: TGTGCCAGCAGCTTGTTTGGGGCAGGGAAAGAGACCCAGTACTTC; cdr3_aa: CASSLFGAGKETQYF
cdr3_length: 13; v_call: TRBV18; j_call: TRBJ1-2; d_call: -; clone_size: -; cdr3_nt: TGTGCCAGCTCACCGGACAGTAACTATGGCTACACCTTC; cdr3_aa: CASSPDSNYGYTF
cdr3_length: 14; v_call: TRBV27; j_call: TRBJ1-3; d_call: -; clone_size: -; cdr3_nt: TGTGCCAGCAGTTTACTAGGGTCTGGAAACACCATATATTTT; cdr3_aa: CASSLLGSGNTIYF
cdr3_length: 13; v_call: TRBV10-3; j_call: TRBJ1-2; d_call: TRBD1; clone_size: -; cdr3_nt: TGTGCCATCAGGCCTACAGGGGATGGTGGCTACACCTTC; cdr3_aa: CAIRPTGDGGYTF
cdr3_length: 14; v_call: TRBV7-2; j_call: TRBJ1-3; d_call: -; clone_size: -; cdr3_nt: TGTGCCAGCAGCCCCCTCGGCCCTGGAAACACCATATATTTT; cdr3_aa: CASSPLGPGNTIYF
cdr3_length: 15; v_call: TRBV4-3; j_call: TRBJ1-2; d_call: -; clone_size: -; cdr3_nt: TGCGCCAGCAGCCCAGCGGTGGAACGTAACTATGGCTACACCTTC; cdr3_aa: CASSPAVERNYGYTF
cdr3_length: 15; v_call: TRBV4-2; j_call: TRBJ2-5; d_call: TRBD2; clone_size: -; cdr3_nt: TGTGCCAGCAGCCAAGAACGGACTAGTCAGGAGACCCAGTACTTC; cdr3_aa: CASSQERTSQETQYF
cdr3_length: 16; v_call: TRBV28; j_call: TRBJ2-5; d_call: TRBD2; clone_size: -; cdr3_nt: TGTGCCAGCAGTTTGGCTGAGCGGGGGGGCAGAGAGACCCAGTACTTC; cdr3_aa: CASSLAERGGRETQYF
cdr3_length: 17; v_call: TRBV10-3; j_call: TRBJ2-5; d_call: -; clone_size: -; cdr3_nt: TGTGCCATCAGTGAGGTGGTGACGGGGAGCTTCCGCGAGACCCAGTACTTC; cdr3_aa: CAISEVVTGSFRETQYF
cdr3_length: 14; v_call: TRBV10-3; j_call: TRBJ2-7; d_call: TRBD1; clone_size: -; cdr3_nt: TGTGCCATCAACGGACAGGGTGGTTCAGGCGAGCAGTACTTC; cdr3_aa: CAINGQGGSGEQYF
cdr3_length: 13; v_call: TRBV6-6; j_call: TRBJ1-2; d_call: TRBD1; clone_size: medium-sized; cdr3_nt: TGTGCCAGCAGGACTACAGGGGGATATGGCTACACCTTC; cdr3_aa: CASRTTGGYGYTF
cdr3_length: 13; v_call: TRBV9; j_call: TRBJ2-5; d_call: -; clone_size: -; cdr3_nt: TGTGCCAGCAGCCTCCGGGCTGATGGGTCCCAGTACTTC; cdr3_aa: CASSLRADGSQYF
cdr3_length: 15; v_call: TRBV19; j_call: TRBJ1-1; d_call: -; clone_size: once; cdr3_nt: TGTGCCAGTATTACTCGGGGACATAGGAGCACTGAAGCTTTCTTT; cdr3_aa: CASITRGHRSTEAFF
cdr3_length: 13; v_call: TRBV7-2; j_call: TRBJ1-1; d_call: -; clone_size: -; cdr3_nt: TGTGCCAGCAGCTTAGCGCAGAGGACTGAAGCTTTCTTT; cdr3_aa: CASSLAQRTEAFF
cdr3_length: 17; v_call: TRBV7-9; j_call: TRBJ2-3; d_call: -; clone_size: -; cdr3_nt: TGTGCCAGCAGCTTGGAACGGGGGTGGAAAGCTTTGGATACGCAGTATTTT; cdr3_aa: CASSLERGWKALDTQYF
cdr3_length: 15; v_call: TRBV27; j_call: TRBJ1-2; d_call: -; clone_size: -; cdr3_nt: TGTGCCAGCAGTCCAGTGACAGGCCCCCACTATGGCTACACCTTC; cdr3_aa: CASSPVTGPHYGYTF
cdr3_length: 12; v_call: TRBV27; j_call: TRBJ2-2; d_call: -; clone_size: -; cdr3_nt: TGTGCCAGCAGCTCAGGCGCCGGGGAGCTGTTTTTT; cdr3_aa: CASSSGAGELFF
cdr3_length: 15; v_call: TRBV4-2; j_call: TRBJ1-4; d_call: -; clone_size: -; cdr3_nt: TGTGCCACGTATCAACCGGGGAGCGGAAGGGAAAAACTGTTTTTT; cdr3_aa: CATYQPGSGREKLFF
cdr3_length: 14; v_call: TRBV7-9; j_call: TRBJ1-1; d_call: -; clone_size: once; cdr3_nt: TGTGCCAGCAGCTTCGGAGGGGAGGGCACTGAAGCTTTCTTT; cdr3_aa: CASSFGGEGTEAFF
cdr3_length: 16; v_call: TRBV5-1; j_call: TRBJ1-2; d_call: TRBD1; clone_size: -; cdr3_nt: TGCGCCAGCAGGAGGGACAGGCCGGGGGGTGCCTATGGCTACACCTTC; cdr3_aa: CASRRDRPGGAYGYTF
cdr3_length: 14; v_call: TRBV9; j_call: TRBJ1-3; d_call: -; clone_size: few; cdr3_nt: TGTGCCAGCAGCGTAGGGAGCTCTGGAAACACCATATATTTT; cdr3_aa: CASSVGSSGNTIYF
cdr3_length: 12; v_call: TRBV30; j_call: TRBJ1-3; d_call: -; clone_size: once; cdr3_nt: TGTGCCTGGAGTGTTGTGGGAAACACCATATATTTT; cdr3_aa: CAWSVVGNTIYF
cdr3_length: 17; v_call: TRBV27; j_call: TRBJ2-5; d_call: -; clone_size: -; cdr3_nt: TGTGCCAGCAGTTCCCCCTCATCTGGTCGGGTCGCAAAGACCCAGTACTTC; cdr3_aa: CASSSPSSGRVAKTQYF
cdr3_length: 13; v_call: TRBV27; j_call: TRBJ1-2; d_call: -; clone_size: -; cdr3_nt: TGTGCCAGCAGTTTCGGCCCAGGTTCTGGCTACACCTTC; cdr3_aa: CASSFGPGSGYTF
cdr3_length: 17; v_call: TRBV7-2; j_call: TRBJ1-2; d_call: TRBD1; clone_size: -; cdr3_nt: TGTGCCAGCAGCTCCGGGTACGGGACAGGGGGTTTGAAAGGCTACACCTTC; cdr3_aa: CASSSGYGTGGLKGYTF
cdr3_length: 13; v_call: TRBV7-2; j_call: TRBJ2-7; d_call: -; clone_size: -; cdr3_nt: TGTGCCAGCAGCTTAGCCTTCGCCTACGAGCAGTACTTC; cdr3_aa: CASSLAFAYEQYF
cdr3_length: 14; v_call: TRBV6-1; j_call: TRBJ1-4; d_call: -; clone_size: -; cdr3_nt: TGTGCCAGCAGTGTGGGCCCGAATAATGAAAAACTGTTTTTT; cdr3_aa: CASSVGPNNEKLFF
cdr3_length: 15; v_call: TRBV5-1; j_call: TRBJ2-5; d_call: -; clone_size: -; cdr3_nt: TGCGCCAGCAGCTTGGTCCCTAGCAACCAAGAGACCCAGTACTTC; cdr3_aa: CASSLVPSNQETQYF
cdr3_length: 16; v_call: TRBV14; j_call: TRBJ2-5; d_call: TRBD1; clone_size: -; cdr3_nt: TGTGCCAGCAGCCAAGAGGGATACAGGGGGCGAGAGACCCAGTACTTC; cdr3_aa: CASSQEGYRGRETQYF
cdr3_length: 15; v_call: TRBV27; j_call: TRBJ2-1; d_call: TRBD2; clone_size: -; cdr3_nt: TGTGCCAGCGGCATAGGACTAGCCCCCTACAATGAGCAGTTCTTC; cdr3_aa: CASGIGLAPYNEQFF
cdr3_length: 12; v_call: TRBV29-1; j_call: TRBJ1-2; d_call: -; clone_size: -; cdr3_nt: TGCAGCGCGCATAGTGCTAACTATGGCTACACCTTC; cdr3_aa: CSAHSANYGYTF
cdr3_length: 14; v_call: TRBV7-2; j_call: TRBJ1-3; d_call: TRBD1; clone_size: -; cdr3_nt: TGTGCCAGCAGCTTAGTGACAGGGGGAAACACCATATATTTT; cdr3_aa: CASSLVTGGNTIYF
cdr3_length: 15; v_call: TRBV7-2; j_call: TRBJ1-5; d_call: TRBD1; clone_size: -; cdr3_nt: TGTGCCAGCAGCTTAGACCAGGGGGAGCCCACGGCCCAGCATTTT; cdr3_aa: CASSLDQGEPTAQHF
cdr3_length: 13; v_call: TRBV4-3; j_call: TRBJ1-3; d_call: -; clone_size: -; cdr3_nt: TGCGCCAGCAGTCAGGGAACCGGAAACACCATATATTTT; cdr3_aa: CASSQGTGNTIYF
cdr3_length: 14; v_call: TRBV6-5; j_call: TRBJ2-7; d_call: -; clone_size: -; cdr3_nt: TGTGCCAGCAGTTACTCCAGTGCAACCTACGAGCAGTACTTC; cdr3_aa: CASSYSSATYEQYF
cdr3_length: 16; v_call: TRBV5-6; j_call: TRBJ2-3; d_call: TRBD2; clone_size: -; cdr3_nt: TGTGCCAGCAGCGGGTTAGCGGGGAAGAGCACAGATACGCAGTATTTT; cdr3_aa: CASSGLAGKSTDTQYF
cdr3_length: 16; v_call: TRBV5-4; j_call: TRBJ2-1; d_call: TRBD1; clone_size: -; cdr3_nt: TGTGCCAGCAGCCCTGGACAGGGATTCTCCTACAATGAGCAGTTCTTC; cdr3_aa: CASSPGQGFSYNEQFF
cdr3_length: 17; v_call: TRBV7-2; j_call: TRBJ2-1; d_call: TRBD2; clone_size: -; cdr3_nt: TGTGCCAGCAGCTTGAGGCCTTCTAGCGGGCCTTACAATGAGCAGTTCTTC; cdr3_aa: CASSLRPSSGPYNEQFF
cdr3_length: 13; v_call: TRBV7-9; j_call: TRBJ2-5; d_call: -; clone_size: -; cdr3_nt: TGTGCCAGCAGCTCGGGACTCCGTGGGACCCAGTACTTC; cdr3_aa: CASSSGLRGTQYF
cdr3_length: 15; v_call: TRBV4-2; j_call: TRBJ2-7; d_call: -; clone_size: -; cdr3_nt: TGTGCCAGCAGCCAAGGGGCACAGGAAACCTACGAGCAGTACTTC; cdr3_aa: CASSQGAQETYEQYF
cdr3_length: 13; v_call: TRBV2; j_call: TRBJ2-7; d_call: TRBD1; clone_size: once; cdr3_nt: TGTGCCAGCATTCCATCCAGGGGGTACGAGCAGTACTTC; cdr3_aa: CASIPSRGYEQYF
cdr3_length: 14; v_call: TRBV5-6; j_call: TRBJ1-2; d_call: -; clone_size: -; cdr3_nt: TGTGCCAGCAGCTTATACACGGTGAACTATGGCTACACCTTC; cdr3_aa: CASSLYTVNYGYTF
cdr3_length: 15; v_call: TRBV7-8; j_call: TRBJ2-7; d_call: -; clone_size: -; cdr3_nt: TGTGCCAGCAGCTTATTCGTGGCGGGCTCCTACGAGCAGTACTTC; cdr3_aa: CASSLFVAGSYEQYF
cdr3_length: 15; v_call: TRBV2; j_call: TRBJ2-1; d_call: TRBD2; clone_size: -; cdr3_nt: TGTGCCAGCACGACGCAGGGACTAGCGGGCAATGAGCAGTTCTTC; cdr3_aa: CASTTQGLAGNEQFF
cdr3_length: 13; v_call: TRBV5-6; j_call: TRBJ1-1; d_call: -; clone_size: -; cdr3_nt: TGTGCCAGCAGCTTGATCGGGAACACTGAAGCTTTCTTT; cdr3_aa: CASSLIGNTEAFF
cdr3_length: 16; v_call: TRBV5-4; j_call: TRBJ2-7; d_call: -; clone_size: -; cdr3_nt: TGTGCCAGCAGCTTTAGCGTTGGTGTCTCAACGGGGGAGCAGTACTTC; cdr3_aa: CASSFSVGVSTGEQYF
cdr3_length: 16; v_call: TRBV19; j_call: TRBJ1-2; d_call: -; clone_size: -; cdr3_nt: TGTGCCAGTAGGCTGTCTCGTGGGACTATGAACTATGGCTACACCTTC; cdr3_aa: CASRLSRGTMNYGYTF
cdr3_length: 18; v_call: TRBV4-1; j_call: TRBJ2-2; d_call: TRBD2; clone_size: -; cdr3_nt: TGCGCCAGCAGCCGCGAGGGTAGCGGGGGTCCGCAATCAGGGGAGCTGTTTTTT; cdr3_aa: CASSREGSGGPQSGELFF
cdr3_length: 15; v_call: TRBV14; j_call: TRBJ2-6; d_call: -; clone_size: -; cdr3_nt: TGTGCCAGCAGCCAGGGGGCTGCTGGGGCCAACGTCCTGACTTTC; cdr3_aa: CASSQGAAGANVLTF
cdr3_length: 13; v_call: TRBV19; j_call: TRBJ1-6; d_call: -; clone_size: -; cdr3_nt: TGTGCCAGTACAGAGAACTATAATTCACCCCTCCACTTT; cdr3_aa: CASTENYNSPLHF